The clone carrying this T cell receptor (beta chain) was recorded a few times. Its target is unknown. Donors likely had unrecorded immune exposures despite being nominally healthy when sampled. V was shortened by 2 bases and J by 7 bases, with 15 bases between the two germline ends. Germline loops: CDR1 SGHTA, CDR2 FQGNSA. This CDR3 comprises 15 residues. The entry originates in a study of cytomegalovirus exposure and HLA in healthy donors. Study findings and constraints: The study had only CMV serostatus as immune exposure information. Researchers counted 164 TCR beta chains as cytomegalovirus-associated. Follow-up analysis later connected one missense variant in DCLRE1C with trimming of TCR beta V- and J-genes.

The study ran its PCR with 60 Vbeta and 13 Jbeta primers. Generated by immunoSEQ multiplex PCR, the TCRdb table keeps only in-frame clones and is missing some. The sample contains 95,000 to 130,000 clones, 9% to 10% of which appear only once. The receptor was derived from a man aged 25-45 years in good health and CMV-seronegative. The sequenced sample consisted of PBMCs. The chain links TRBV7-2 to TRBJ1-5, with TRBD1 as a possible D gene (6 bases). The CDR3 sequence is CASSLLAPGEQPQHF. The CDR3 region has the DNA TGTGCCAGCAGCTTACTCGCTCCAGGGGAACAGCCCCAGCATTTT.